The clone carrying this T cell receptor (beta chain) showed up just a few times. Its antigen is not known. This entry belongs to a study of cytomegalovirus exposure and HLA in healthy donors. Whole-study findings and limits: It was reportedly the case that the classifier diagnosed cytomegalovirus status with high specificity and sensitivity.

PCR employed 60 Vbeta and 13 Jbeta primers. The table came from immunoSEQ multiplex PCR; TCRdb's copy has only in-frame clones and leaves some out. Among more than 95,000 clones listed, under 90% were seen once. CDR1 and CDR2 (germline): MNHEY, SMNVEV (reference sequence). Trimming took 1 base from V and 3 from J; bases not matched to a gene: 6. CDR3 length: 17 amino acids. The chain uses TRBV27 and TRBJ2-1; 10 bases map to TRBD2. This clonotype was obtained from a woman in her 40s in good health and CMV-seropositive. Sequenced sample: PBMCs. DNA for the CDR3: TGTGCCAGCAGTTTATGGAGCTGGACTAGCGGCTACAATGAGCAGTTCTTC. Translating gives CASSLWSWTSGYNEQFF.